What follows is one TCR beta chain and its context. Its antigen target is currently unknown. No base quality values were provided; no much bigger clone lies one nucleotide off. Libraries were built with 5' RACE. Sequenced on an Illumina HiSeq 2000. Template switching introduced a universal primer binding site; the final cDNA contained a unique molecular identifier, enabling accurate counting of TCR cDNA molecules. First-strand cDNA for TCR alpha and beta chains was synthesized from specific primers in the conserved constant-segment region. To control for contamination, each cDNA library was double barcoded with a SMART-Mk sample barcode plus Illumina barcodes. TruSeq adapter sequences, together with Illumina sample barcodes, were added in two successive PCR steps. The Illumina HiSeq platform was used with custom primers to sequence TCR alpha and beta cDNA libraries. The authors processed their data as follows. MiGEC was used to process raw reads and extract unique molecular identifiers, and MiXCR was used to find CDR3 positions. Recombination models were inferred per individual with the repgenHMM and IGoR tools using an EM algorithm. Shared clonotype analysis was performed with the tcR package in R, normalizing sharing by the product of cloneset sizes. Out-of-frame nonproductive sequences were analyzed to study raw recombination free of thymic and clonal selection effects. Starting from the raw public reads, TCRdb applied fastp trimming at Q25, assembled clones with MiXCR and retained in-frame beta chains. Entries are consolidated by CDR3 protein sequence, retaining the most common genes and DNA. The V and J calls and clone size come from TCRdb's table, not from the authors' own analysis. Here the sample has more than 1.5 million distinct CDR3 sequences; around 33% occur a single time. Of the sample, around 0.3% is held by the ten largest clones.

The entry originates in a study of identical twins (dated by TCRdb to the mid-2010s). Study-level background: The study deep-sequenced TCR alpha and beta repertoires from monozygotic twins, unrelated adults of various ages and cord blood to test whether fetal clonotypes persist. To rule out contamination, the twin experiments were replicated at different times with different library preparation protocols.

Only healthy Caucasian donors were included. CDR1 and CDR2 were assigned from the germline V gene as SGHDN and FVKESK. From the cysteine through the phenylalanine, the CDR3 covers 14 amino acids. The kept DNA is CDR3 alone, 42 bases in frame from the first base. Trimming removed 4 bases from V and 6 bases from J, leaving 15 bases between the germline ends. Results the study describes overall, beyond this receptor: Fewer insertions were carried by abundant cord blood beta clonotypes; a weaker similar trend was observed in young adult naive repertoires, while no such trend was observed in memory repertoires. Compared with coincidental sharing between unrelated individuals, an excess of low generation-probability sequences was observed among out-of-frame TCR alpha sequences shared between twins. Because the same donors could not be followed over many years, conclusions were based on cross-sectional statistical analysis. Recombination models systematically underestimated out-of-frame TCR alpha sharing in monozygotic twins but agreed with sharing between unrelated individuals. Zero-insertion analyses could be partly confounded by invariant T cells such as MAIT and iNKT, although diverse VJ usage argued against such confounding for most clonotypes. Excess twin sharing in beta out-of-frame sequences was weaker because fewer shared sequences lowered the signal-to-noise ratio.

This sequence uses TRBV14 and TRBJ1-1; no D gene can be assigned with confidence. The TCR sequence derives from a newborn girl in good health. Sequencing was carried out using cord blood. The DNA sequence follows: TGTGCCAGCAGCCCCCCGTTGAGTCGCCCTGAAGCTTTCTTT. Its amino acids are CASSPPLSRPEAFF. The variable domain in full, with residues beyond the CDR3 obtained from the reference TRBV14 and TRBJ1-1 genes, is EAGVTQFPSHSVIEKGQTVTLRCDPISGHDNLYWYRRVMGKEIKFLLHFVKESKQDESGMPNNRFLAERTGGTYSTLKVQPAELEDSGVYFCASSPPLSRPEAFFGQGTRLTVV.